This TCR beta chain was captured in a study of OX40 agonist ivuxolimab in advanced cancers. With 5 bases clipped from V and 5 bases from J, the junction kept 20 bases outside the gene matches. The CDR3 covers 18 residues. The germline V gene has CDR1 SGHTA and CDR2 FQGNSA. Profiled with immunoSEQ multiplex PCR; TCRdb holds only in-frame clones, not every one. The sample gives roughly 61,000 clones, approximately 93% of which show up once; 18% is in the top ten. V usage is TRBV7-2 and J usage is TRBJ2-7; 8 nucleotides agree with TRBD2. The specimen was CD4+ or CD8+ T cells sorted from blood, collected in a trial of the OX40 agonist ivuxolimab. The source of this sequence is an adult with an advanced solid tumor such as melanoma, head and neck, liver or kidney cancer. The CDR3 sequence: CASSRNGGGRSFANEQYF. CDR3 DNA sequence: TGTGCCAGCAGCCGTAACGGGGGGGGCAGGTCCTTCGCTAACGAGCAGTACTTC.